This T cell receptor beta chain is from a study of blood T cell repertoires in COVID-19. Study details: Donors in the United States, Italy and Spain gave samples during acute or convalescent COVID-19.

Here immunoSEQ multiplex PCR was the method, and the copy in TCRdb shows in-frame clones only, minus some. The sample has 200,000 to 250,000 clones; around 85% are singletons. Trimming at V came to 3 bases and at J to 5 bases, leaving 8 bases not matched to a gene. This CDR3 has 15 amino acids. The germline V gene encodes CDR1 SGHDT and CDR2 YYEEEE. This TCR derives from a woman in her twenties or thirties who had recovered from COVID-19. The chain links TRBV5-6 to TRBJ2-7; 10 bases are shared with TRBD1. Sample: peripheral blood. Written as DNA, the CDR3 is TGTGCCAGCAGCTCGTATGGGACAGGGGCCCACGAGCAGTACTTC. This sequence encodes CASSSYGTGAHEQYF. Based on the CDR3 plus reference TRBV5-6 and TRBJ2-7, the full variable domain is DAGVTQSPTHLIKTRGQQVTLRCSPKSGHDTVSWYQQALGQGPQFIFQYYEEEERQRGNFPDRFSGHQFPNYSSELNVNALLLGDSALYLCASSSYGTGAHEQYFGPGTRLTVT.